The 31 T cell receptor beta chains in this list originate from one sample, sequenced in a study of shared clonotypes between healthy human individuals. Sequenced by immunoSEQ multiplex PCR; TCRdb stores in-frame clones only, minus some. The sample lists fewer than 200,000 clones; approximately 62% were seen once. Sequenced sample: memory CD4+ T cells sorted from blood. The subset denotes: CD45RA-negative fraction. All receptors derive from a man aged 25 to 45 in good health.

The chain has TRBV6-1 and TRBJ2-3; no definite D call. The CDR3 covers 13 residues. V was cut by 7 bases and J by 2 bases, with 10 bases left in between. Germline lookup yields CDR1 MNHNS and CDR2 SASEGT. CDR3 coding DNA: TGTGCCAGCAATCCCCCTAACACAGATACGCAGTATTTT. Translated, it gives CASNPPNTDTQYF.

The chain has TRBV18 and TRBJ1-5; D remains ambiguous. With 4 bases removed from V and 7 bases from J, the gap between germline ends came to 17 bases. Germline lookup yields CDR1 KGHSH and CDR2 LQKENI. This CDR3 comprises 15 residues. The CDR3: CASSLASEGSQPQHF. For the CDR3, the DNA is TGTGCCAGCTCACTTGCCTCAGAGGGAAGCCAGCCCCAGCATTTT.

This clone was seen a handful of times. CDR3 sequence reads: CASSEGGVGTGELFF. The CDR3 region has the DNA TGTGCCAGCAGCGAGGGGGGAGTAGGCACCGGGGAGCTGTTTTTT. The rearrangement uses TRBV9 and TRBJ2-2; D assignment may be TRBD1 or TRBD2 (6 bases each). V was shortened by 3 bases and J by 4 bases, with 13 bases between the two germline ends. Germline V gives CDR1 SGDLS, CDR2 YYNGEE. CDR3 length equals 15 residues.

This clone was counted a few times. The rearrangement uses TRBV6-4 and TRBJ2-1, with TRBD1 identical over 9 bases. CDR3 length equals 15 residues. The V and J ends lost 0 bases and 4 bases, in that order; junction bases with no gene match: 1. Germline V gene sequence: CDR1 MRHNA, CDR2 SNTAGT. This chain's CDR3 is CASSDSGTGYNEQFF. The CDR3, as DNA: TGTGCCAGCAGTGACTCGGGGACAGGGTACAATGAGCAGTTCTTC.

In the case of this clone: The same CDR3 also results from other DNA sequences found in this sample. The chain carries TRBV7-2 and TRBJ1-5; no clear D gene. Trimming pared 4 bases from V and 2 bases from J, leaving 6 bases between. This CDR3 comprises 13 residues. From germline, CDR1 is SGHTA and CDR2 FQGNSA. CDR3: CASSYRGNQPQHF. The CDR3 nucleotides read TGTGCCAGCAGCTACCGGGGCAATCAGCCCCAGCATTTT.

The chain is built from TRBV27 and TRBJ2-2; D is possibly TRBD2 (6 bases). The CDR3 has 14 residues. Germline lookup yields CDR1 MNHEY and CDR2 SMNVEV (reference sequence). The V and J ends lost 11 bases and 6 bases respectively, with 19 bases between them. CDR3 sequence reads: CAAGWRGGAGELFF. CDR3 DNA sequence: TGTGCCGCGGGATGGAGGGGAGGCGCCGGGGAGCTGTTTTTT.

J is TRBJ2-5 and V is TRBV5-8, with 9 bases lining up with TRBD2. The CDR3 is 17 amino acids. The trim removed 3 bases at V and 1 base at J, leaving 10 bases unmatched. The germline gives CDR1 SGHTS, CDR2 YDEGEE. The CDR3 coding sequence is TGTGCCAGCAGCTGGGGGACGACTAGCGGAGCCCAAGAGACCCAGTACTTC. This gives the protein CASSWGTTSGAQETQYF.

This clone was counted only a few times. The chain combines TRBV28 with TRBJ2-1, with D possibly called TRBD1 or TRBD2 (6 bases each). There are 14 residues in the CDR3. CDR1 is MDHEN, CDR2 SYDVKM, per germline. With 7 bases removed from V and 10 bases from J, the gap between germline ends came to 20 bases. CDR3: CASTGRTGRQEQFF. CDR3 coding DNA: TGTGCCAGCACGGGTCGTACAGGGAGGCAAGAGCAGTTCTTC. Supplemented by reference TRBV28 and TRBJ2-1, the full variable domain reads DVKVTQSSRYLVKRTGEKVFLECVQDMDHENMFWYRQDPGLGLRLIYFSYDVKMKEKGDIPEGYSVSREKKERFSLILESASTNQTSMYLCASTGRTGRQEQFFGPGTRLTVL.

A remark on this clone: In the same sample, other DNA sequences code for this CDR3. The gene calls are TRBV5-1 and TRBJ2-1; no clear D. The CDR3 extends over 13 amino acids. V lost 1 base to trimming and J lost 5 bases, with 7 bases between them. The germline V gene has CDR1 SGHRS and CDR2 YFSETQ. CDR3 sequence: CASSLITDNEQFF. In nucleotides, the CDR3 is TGCGCCAGCAGCTTGATCACGGACAATGAGCAGTTCTTC. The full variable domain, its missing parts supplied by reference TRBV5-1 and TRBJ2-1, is KAGVTQTPRYLIKTRGQQVTLSCSPISGHRSVSWYQQTPGQGLQFLFEYFSETQRNKGNFPGRFSGRQFSNSRSEMNVSTLELGDSALYLCASSLITDNEQFFGPGTRLTVL.

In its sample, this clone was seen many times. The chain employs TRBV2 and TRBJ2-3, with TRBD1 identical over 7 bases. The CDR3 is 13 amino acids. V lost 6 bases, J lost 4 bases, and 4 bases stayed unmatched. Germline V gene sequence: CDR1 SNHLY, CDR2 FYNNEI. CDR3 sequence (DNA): TGTGCCAGCAGGCGACAGGGACCAGATACGCAGTATTTT. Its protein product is CASRRQGPDTQYF.

In nucleotides, the CDR3 is TGTGCCAGCAGCGCCAAATCAGCAGATACGCAGTATTTT. It codes for CASSAKSADTQYF. V and J are TRBV6-4 and TRBJ2-3; D unclear. The CDR3 extends over 13 amino acids. Germline V gene sequence: CDR1 MRHNA, CDR2 SNTAGT. Trimming removed 6 bases from V and 4 bases from J, with 11 bases in between.

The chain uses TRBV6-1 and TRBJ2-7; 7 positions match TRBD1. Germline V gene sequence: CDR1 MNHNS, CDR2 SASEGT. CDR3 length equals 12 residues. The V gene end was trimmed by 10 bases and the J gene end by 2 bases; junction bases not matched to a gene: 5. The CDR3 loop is CAIQGGAYEQYF. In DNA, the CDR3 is TGTGCCATCCAAGGGGGCGCCTACGAGCAGTACTTC.

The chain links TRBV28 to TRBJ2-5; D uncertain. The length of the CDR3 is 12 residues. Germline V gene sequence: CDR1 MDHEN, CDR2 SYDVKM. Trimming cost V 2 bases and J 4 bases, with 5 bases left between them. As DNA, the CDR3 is TGTGCCAGCAGTTTAATAGCAGAGACCCAGTACTTC. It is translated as CASSLIAETQYF.

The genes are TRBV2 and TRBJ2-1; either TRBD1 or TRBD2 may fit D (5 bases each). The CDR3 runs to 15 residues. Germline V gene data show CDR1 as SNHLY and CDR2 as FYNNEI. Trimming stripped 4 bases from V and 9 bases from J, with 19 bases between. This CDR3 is CASSASSGSGREQFF. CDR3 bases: TGTGCCAGCAGTGCTTCTAGTGGTTCGGGGCGTGAGCAGTTCTTC.

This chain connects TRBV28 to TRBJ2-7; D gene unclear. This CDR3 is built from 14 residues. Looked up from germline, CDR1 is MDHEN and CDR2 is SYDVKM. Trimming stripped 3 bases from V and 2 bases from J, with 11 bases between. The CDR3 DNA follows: TGTGCCAGCAGTTTGGTTGGCACTGCCTACGAGCAGTACTTC. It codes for CASSLVGTAYEQYF.

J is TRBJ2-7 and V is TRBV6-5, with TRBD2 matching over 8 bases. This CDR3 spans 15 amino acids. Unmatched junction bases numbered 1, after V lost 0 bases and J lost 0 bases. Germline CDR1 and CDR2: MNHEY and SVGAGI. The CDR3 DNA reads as TGTGCCAGCAGTTACTCGGGACTAGGCTCCTACGAGCAGTACTTC. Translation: CASSYSGLGSYEQYF.

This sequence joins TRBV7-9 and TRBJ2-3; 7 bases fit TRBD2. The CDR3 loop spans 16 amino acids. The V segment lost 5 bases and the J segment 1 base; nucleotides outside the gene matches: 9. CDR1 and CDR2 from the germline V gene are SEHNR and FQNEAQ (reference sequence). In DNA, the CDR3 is TGTGCCAGCAGCCCAGGCGGGAGTAGCGGCACAGATACGCAGTATTTT. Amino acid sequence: CASSPGGSSGTDTQYF.

CDR3 loop: CASCANAGNTIYF. CDR3 bases: TGTGCCAGCTGCGCGAACGCTGGAAACACCATATATTTT. The chain combines TRBV6-5 with TRBJ1-3; D unresolved. Trimming cost V 8 bases and J 2 bases, with 10 bases left between them. Germline values: CDR1 MNHEY, CDR2 SVGAGI. The CDR3 has 13 amino acids.

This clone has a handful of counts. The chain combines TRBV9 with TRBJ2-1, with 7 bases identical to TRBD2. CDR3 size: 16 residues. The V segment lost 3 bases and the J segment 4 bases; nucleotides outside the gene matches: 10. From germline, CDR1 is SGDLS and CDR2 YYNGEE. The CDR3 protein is CASSGGGLEGYNEQFF. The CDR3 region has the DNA TGTGCCAGCAGCGGTGGAGGACTAGAGGGATACAATGAGCAGTTCTTC. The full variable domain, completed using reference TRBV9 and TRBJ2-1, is DSGVTQTPKHLITATGQRVTLRCSPRSGDLSVYWYQQSLDQGLQFLIQYYNGEERAKGNILERFSAQQFPDLHSELNLSSLELGDSALYFCASSGGGLEGYNEQFFGPGTRLTVL.

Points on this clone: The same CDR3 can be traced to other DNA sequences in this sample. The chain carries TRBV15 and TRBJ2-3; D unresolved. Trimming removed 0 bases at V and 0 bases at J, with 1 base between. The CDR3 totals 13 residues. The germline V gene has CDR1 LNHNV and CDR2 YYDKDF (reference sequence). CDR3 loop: CATSRESTDTQYF. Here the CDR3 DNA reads TGTGCCACCAGCAGAGAGAGCACAGATACGCAGTATTTT.

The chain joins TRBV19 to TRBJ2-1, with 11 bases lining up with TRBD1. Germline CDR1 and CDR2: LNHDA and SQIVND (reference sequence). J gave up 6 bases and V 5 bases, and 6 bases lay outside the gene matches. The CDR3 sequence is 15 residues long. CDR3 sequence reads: CASSSDRGPANEQFF. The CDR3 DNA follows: TGTGCCAGTAGTTCGGACAGGGGGCCCGCCAATGAGCAGTTCTTC.

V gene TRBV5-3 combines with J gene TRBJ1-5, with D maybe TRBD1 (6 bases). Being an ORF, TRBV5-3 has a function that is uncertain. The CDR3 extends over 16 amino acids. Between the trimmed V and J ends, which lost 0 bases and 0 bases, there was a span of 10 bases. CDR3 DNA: TGTGCCAGAAGCTTGGAGAGGGGACATAGCAATCAGCCCCAGCATTTT. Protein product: CARSLERGHSNQPQHF.

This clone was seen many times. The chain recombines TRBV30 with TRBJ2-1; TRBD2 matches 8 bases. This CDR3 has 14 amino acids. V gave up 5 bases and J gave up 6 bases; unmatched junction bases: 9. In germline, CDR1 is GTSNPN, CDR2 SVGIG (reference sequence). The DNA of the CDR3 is TGTGCCTGGTCGACTAGCGAAATTGGCAATGAGCAGTTCTTC. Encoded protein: CAWSTSEIGNEQFF. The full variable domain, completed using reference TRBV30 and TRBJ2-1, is SQTIHQWPATLVQPVGSPLSLECTVEGTSNPNLYWYRQAAGRGLQLLFYSVGIGQISSEVPQNLSASRPQDRQFILSSKKLLLSDSGFYLCAWSTSEIGNEQFFGPGTRLTVL.

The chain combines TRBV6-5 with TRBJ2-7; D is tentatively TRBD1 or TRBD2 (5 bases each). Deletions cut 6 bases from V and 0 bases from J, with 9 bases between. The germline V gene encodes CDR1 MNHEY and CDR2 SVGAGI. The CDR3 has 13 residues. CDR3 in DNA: TGTGCCAGCAGAGAGGGACCCTCCTACGAGCAGTACTTC. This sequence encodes CASREGPSYEQYF.

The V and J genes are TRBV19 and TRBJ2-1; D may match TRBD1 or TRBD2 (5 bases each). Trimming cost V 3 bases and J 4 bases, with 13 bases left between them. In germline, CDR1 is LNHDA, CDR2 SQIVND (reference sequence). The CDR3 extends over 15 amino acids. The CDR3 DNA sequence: TGTGCCAGTAGTATGTCTAGCCCAGGGTACAATGAGCAGTTCTTC. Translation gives CASSMSSPGYNEQFF.

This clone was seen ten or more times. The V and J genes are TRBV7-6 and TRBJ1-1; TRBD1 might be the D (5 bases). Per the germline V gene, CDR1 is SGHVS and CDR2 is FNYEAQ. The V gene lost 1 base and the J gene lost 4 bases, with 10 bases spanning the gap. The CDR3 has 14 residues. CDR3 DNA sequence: TGTGCCAGCAGCTTAGATTTTGGGGGCACTGAAGCTTTCTTT. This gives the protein CASSLDFGGTEAFF.

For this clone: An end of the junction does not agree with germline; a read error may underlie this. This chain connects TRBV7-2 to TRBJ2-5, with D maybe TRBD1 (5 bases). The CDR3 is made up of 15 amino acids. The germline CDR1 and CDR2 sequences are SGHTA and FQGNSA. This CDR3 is CASSLQGGPQGTQYF. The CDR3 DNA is TGTGCCAGCAGCTTACAGGGCGGCCCCCAAGGGACCCAGTACTTC.

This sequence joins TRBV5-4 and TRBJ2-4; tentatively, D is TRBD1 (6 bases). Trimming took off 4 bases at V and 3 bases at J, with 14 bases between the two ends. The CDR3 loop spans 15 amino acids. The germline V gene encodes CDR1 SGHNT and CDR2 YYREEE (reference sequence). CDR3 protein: CASSPKVGGKNIQYF. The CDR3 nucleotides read TGTGCCAGCAGCCCCAAGGTAGGGGGCAAAAACATTCAGTACTTC.

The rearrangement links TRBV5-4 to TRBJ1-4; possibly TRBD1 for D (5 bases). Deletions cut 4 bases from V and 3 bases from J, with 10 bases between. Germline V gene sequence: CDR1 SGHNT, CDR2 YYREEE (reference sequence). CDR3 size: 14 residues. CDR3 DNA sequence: TGTGCCAGCAGCCGAGGGGTGGCTAATGAAAAACTGTTTTTT. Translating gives CASSRGVANEKLFF.

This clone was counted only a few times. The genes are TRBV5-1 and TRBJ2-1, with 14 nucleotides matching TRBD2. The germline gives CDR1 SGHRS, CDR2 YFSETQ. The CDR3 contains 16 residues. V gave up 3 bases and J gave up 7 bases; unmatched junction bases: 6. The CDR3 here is CASSSLGTSGRNEQFF. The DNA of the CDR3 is TGCGCCAGCAGCTCCCTTGGGACTAGCGGGAGAAATGAGCAGTTCTTC.

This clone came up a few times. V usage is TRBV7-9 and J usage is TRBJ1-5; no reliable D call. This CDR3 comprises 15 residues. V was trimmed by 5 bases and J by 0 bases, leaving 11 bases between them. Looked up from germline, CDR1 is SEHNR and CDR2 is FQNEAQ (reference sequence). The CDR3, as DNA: TGTGCCAGCAGCCCGTCGGGGAATAGCAATCAGCCCCAGCATTTT. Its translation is CASSPSGNSNQPQHF. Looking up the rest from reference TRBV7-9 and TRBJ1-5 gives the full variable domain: DTGVSQNPRHKITKRGQNVTFRCDPISEHNRLYWYRQTLGQGPEFLTYFQNEAQLEKSRLLSDRFSAERPKGSFSTLEIQRTEQGDSAMYLCASSPSGNSNQPQHFGDGTRLSIL.